The present T cell receptor (beta chain) was sequenced within a study of shared clonotypes between healthy human individuals. Study-level points and caveats: Although depth was large, rarefaction showed that sequencing of the sorted subsets was incomplete.

CD45RO-negative, CCR7-selected cells formed the naive CD8 fraction, which excluded terminally differentiated effector memory CD45RA+ cells. The sorted-subset replicate PCRs were given approximately 190 ng DNA, which is 25,000 to 35,000 T cell genomes. Sequencing was performed with immunoSEQ multiplex PCR; in TCRdb, only in-frame clones are kept and a portion is missing. This sample has around 1.9 million clones, with about 92% found just once. The CDR3 is made up of 14 amino acids. Germline loops: CDR1 MNHEY, CDR2 SMNVEV (reference sequence). Trimming took 6 bases from V and 4 from J, leaving 12 bases between them. On this clone: The target antigen is unknown.

The specimen sequenced was naive CD8+ T cells from PBMCs. This receptor was taken from a man younger than 30 in good health. Some clones in this sample may be carry-over from other donors' samples. This rearrangement joins TRBV27 to TRBJ2-2; perhaps TRBD2 as D (5 bases). CDR3 nucleotides: TGTGCCAGCAGGGACTCCCATTTCACCGGGGAGCTGTTTTTT. It codes for CASRDSHFTGELFF.